One and the same sample provided the 25 T cell receptor beta chains below, sequenced in a study of blood T cell repertoires in COVID-19. The assay was immunoSEQ multiplex PCR, and TCRdb's table has in-frame clones only and misses some. The data hold 200,000 to 300,000 clones, with around 84% observed a single time. Input material: peripheral blood. These TCRs come from a man between 60 and 70 years old with acute or convalescent COVID-19.

This rearrangement joins TRBV20-1 to TRBJ1-5; D gene uncertain. Trimming removed 3 bases at V and 0 bases at J, with 9 bases between. Germline loops: CDR1 DFQATT, CDR2 SNEGSKA (reference sequence). CDR3 size: 14 residues. The CDR3 region has the DNA TGCAGTGCTAGTACGCAGGATAGCAATCAGCCCCAGCATTTT. Residues: CSASTQDSNQPQHF.

This chain links TRBV4-1 with TRBJ2-7, with 12 bases matching TRBD2. The V gene's germline CDR1 is MGHRA and CDR2 YSYEKL. The CDR3 covers 15 residues. Trimming took 4 bases from V and 2 from J; bases not matched to a gene: 3. CDR3 in amino acids: CASSLTSGGTYEQYF. CDR3 coding DNA: TGCGCCAGCAGCCTAACTAGCGGGGGGACCTACGAGCAGTACTTC.

V is TRBV6-4 and J is TRBJ2-3, with D perhaps matching TRBD2 (6 bases). Germline lookup yields CDR1 MRHNA and CDR2 SNTAGT. This CDR3 spans 14 amino acids. Trimming cost V 3 bases and J 8 bases, with 15 bases left between them. The CDR3 reads CASSDGRPGGTQYF. As DNA, the CDR3 is TGTGCCAGCAGTGATGGGAGGCCCGGCGGTACGCAGTATTTT.

The V gene is TRBV20-1, the J gene TRBJ2-5, with TRBD1 identical over 9 bases. Germline lookup yields CDR1 DFQATT and CDR2 SNEGSKA (reference sequence). The length of the CDR3 is 16 residues. Losses at the gene ends were 3 bases for V and 5 bases for J; bases not matched to a gene: 13. CDR3 sequence: CSASVADRGLRETQYF. Here the CDR3 DNA reads TGCAGTGCTAGTGTAGCGGACAGGGGCCTTCGGGAGACCCAGTACTTC.

V gene TRBV10-2 combines with J gene TRBJ1-6; a weak D match, TRBD1 (5 bases). This CDR3 is built from 15 residues. Germline assignment: CDR1 WSHSY and CDR2 SAAADI. Trimming shortened V by 6 bases and J by 10 bases, and 19 bases separated the two germline ends. CDR3 DNA: TGCGCCAGCAGCGACGACAGACTGATAGGGTCACCCCTCCACTTT. It encodes CASSDDRLIGSPLHF.

In its sample, this clone was seen a few times. This chain connects TRBV5-1 to TRBJ2-1, with TRBD2 matching over 10 bases. Germline loops: CDR1 SGHRS, CDR2 YFSETQ. The ends lost 0 bases at V and 3 bases at J; junction bases unmatched: 3. This CDR3 is 16 amino acids long. The CDR3 here is CASSLGLAGDYNEQFF. The CDR3 DNA sequence: TGCGCCAGCAGCTTGGGCCTAGCGGGAGACTACAATGAGCAGTTCTTC. The variable domain in full, completed from reference TRBV5-1 and TRBJ2-1, reads KAGVTQTPRYLIKTRGQQVTLSCSPISGHRSVSWYQQTPGQGLQFLFEYFSETQRNKGNFPGRFSGRQFSNSRSEMNVSTLELGDSALYLCASSLGLAGDYNEQFFGPGTRLTVL.

The chain carries TRBV6-1 and TRBJ2-2; TRBD1 matches at 7 bases. J gave up 7 bases and V 2 bases, and 7 bases lay outside the gene matches. Germline assignment: CDR1 MNHNS and CDR2 SASEGT. The CDR3 runs to 15 residues. The chain's CDR3 is CASSEQGVFSGELFF. The DNA of the CDR3 is TGTGCCAGCAGTGAACAGGGGGTCTTTAGCGGGGAGCTGTTTTTT.

The chain employs TRBV4-1 and TRBJ2-2; maybe TRBD2 (6 bases). The CDR3 totals 16 residues. The V end was cut by 8 bases, the J end by 3 bases, with 19 bases between. From germline, CDR1 is MGHRA and CDR2 YSYEKL. The CDR3 loop reads CASAAGWRRDTGELFF. In DNA, the CDR3 is TGCGCCAGCGCCGCGGGGTGGCGGCGTGACACCGGGGAGCTGTTTTTT.

V and J are TRBV19 and TRBJ2-7; 9 bases agree with TRBD1. The CDR3 sequence is 15 residues long. V shed 7 bases, J shed 4 bases, and the junction held 11 bases outside the gene matches. Looked up from germline, CDR1 is LNHDA and CDR2 is SQIVND (reference sequence). CDR3 protein: CASTPRRDRVYEQYF. DNA for the CDR3: TGTGCCAGTACTCCTAGACGGGACAGGGTATACGAGCAGTACTTC.

This clone was recorded a few times. This chain links TRBV6-2 or TRBV6-3 with TRBJ1-2; tentative D call: TRBD1 (6 bases). The CDR3 runs 13 residues. Trimming cost V 2 bases and J 5 bases, with 9 bases left between them. CDR1 MNHEY and CDR2 SVGEGT come from the germline V gene. The CDR3 DNA follows: TGTGCCAGCAGTTACGGGACAACATATGGCTACACCTTC. Protein product: CASSYGTTYGYTF.

This chain links TRBV7-2 with TRBJ2-7, with D possibly matching TRBD1 (6 bases). The germline CDR1 and CDR2 sequences are SGHTA and FQGNSA. V lost 1 base and J lost 6, with 7 bases in between. The CDR3 is 12 residues long. In nucleotides, the CDR3 is TGTGCCAGCAGCTTAGAGGGGGTCGAGCAGTACTTC. Amino acid sequence: CASSLEGVEQYF.

This clone was detected once. V is TRBV6-2 or TRBV6-3 and J is TRBJ2-1; D perhaps matches TRBD1 (6 bases). CDR1 is MNHEY and CDR2 is SVGEGT in the germline V gene. This CDR3 comprises 15 residues. V was cut by 0 bases and J by 7 bases, with 13 bases left in between. CDR3 in amino acids: CASSYSYRVGNEQFF. CDR3 sequence (DNA): TGTGCCAGCAGTTACTCGTACAGGGTCGGGAATGAGCAGTTCTTC.

The chain uses TRBV5-1 and TRBJ2-3; 7 bases fit TRBD1. Losses at the gene ends were 2 bases for V and 2 bases for J; bases not matched to a gene: 5. This CDR3 comprises 15 residues. CDR1 is SGHRS and CDR2 is YFSETQ in the germline V gene. The CDR3 DNA is TGCGCCAGCAGCTTAGTGACAGGGACCACAGATACGCAGTATTTT. It is translated as CASSLVTGTTDTQYF.

V gene TRBV28 combines with J gene TRBJ1-1, with 7 bases that match TRBD1. The ends lost 5 bases at V and 1 base at J; junction bases unmatched: 10. CDR1 MDHEN and CDR2 SYDVKM come from the germline V gene. The length of the CDR3 is 16 residues. The CDR3 is CASSPGTAQANTEAFF. CDR3 DNA: TGTGCCAGCAGTCCGGGGACAGCTCAGGCGAACACTGAAGCTTTCTTT.

V gene TRBV10-1 combines with J gene TRBJ2-1; 10 bases align to TRBD2. With 7 bases clipped from V and 9 bases from J, the junction kept 9 bases outside the gene matches. Germline V gene lookup returns CDR1 WNHNN and CDR2 SYGVQD (reference sequence). The CDR3 is made up of 14 amino acids. The CDR3 bases are TGCGCCAGCAAGGCTAGCGGGGGTTACGGTGAGCAGTTCTTC. Residues: CASKASGGYGEQFF.

V is TRBV30 and J is TRBJ1-1; possibly TRBD1 for D (6 bases). Germline lookup yields CDR1 GTSNPN and CDR2 SVGIG (reference sequence). The CDR3 consists of 14 residues. Trimming took 1 base from V and 0 from J, leaving 9 bases between them. The CDR3 region has the DNA TGTGCCTGGAGTGCCGGACAGATGAACACTGAAGCTTTCTTT. Its protein is CAWSAGQMNTEAFF. The full variable domain, in which reference TRBV30 and TRBJ1-1 provide the parts outside the CDR3, is SQTIHQWPATLVQPVGSPLSLECTVEGTSNPNLYWYRQAAGRGLQLLFYSVGIGQISSEVPQNLSASRPQDRQFILSSKKLLLSDSGFYLCAWSAGQMNTEAFFGQGTRLTVV.

CDR3 residues: CASSQGLTNTEAFF. CDR3 coding DNA: TGTGCCAGTAGTCAGGGTCTAACGAACACTGAAGCTTTCTTT. The chain joins TRBV19 to TRBJ1-1; weak D call: TRBD1 (5 bases). CDR1 and CDR2 (germline): LNHDA, SQIVND (reference sequence). Trimming removed 5 bases from V and 1 base from J, with 11 bases in between. This CDR3 spans 14 amino acids.

The CDR3 DNA reads as TGTGCCAGCAGCTTGGCCTCTAGCGGCTCCTACGAGCAGTACTTC. Translated: CASSLASSGSYEQYF. The chain recombines TRBV7-2 with TRBJ2-7; 7 bases map to TRBD2. The CDR3 extends over 15 amino acids. From germline, CDR1 is SGHTA and CDR2 FQGNSA. V gave up 3 bases and J gave up 0 bases; unmatched junction bases: 5.

This chain uses TRBV5-1 with TRBJ2-1; D possibly corresponds to TRBD1 (7 bases). There are 14 residues in the CDR3. Germline V gene sequence: CDR1 SGHRS, CDR2 YFSETQ. V lost 8 bases and J lost 3, with 15 bases in between. The CDR3 here is CASEEGAGYNEQFF. The CDR3 coding sequence is TGCGCCAGTGAGGAGGGGGCGGGCTACAATGAGCAGTTCTTC.

This chain uses TRBV7-8 with TRBJ1-2; the match to TRBD1 covers 7 bases. This CDR3 has 14 amino acids. J gave up 2 bases and V 4 bases, and 4 bases lay outside the gene matches. Germline V gene lookup returns CDR1 SGHVS and CDR2 FQNEAQ. As DNA, the CDR3 is TGTGCCAGCAGCTCGGACAGGCAAAACTATGGCTACACCTTC. Translation: CASSSDRQNYGYTF. The whole variable domain, remainder taken from reference TRBV7-8 and TRBJ1-2, is GAGVSQSPRYKVAKRGQDVALRCDPISGHVSLFWYQQALGQGPEFLTYFQNEAQLDKSGLPSDRFFAERPEGSVSTLKIQRTQQEDSAVYLCASSSDRQNYGYTFGSGTRLTVV.

V gene TRBV18 combines with J gene TRBJ2-5, with no clear D. Trimming took 1 base from V and 1 from J, leaving 16 bases between them. Per the germline V gene, CDR1 is KGHSH and CDR2 is LQKENI. The CDR3 extends over 17 amino acids. CDR3 protein: CASSPRPLTPLQETQYF. For the CDR3, the DNA is TGTGCCAGCTCACCACGGCCTCTGACTCCGCTCCAAGAGACCCAGTACTTC.

This clone was observed a single time. The chain employs TRBV7-9 and TRBJ1-2, with 7 bases matching TRBD1. The CDR3 is 16 amino acids. V lost 2 bases, J lost 8 bases, and 14 bases stayed unmatched. The germline V gene encodes CDR1 SEHNR and CDR2 FQNEAQ (reference sequence). The CDR3 loop is CASSLSRSRGSAGYTF. The DNA of the CDR3 is TGTGCCAGCAGCTTATCGAGGAGCAGGGGGTCGGCGGGCTACACCTTC.

This clone was seen more than once but under ten times. The chain carries TRBV19 and TRBJ2-1; the match to TRBD2 covers 7 bases. CDR1 is LNHDA, CDR2 SQIVND, per germline (reference sequence). The V gene end was trimmed by 6 bases and the J gene end by 2 bases; junction bases not matched to a gene: 7. The CDR3 has 15 amino acids. The CDR3 nucleotides are TGTGCCAGTAGAGCGGGGAGGTACACCTACAATGAGCAGTTCTTC. Translating gives CASRAGRYTYNEQFF.

The V and J genes are TRBV3-1 (or the pseudogene TRBV3-2) and TRBJ2-6, with TRBD1 as a possible D gene (5 bases). The CDR3 length is 19 residues. Trimming left V 0 bases short and J 0 bases short, with 15 bases between. Germline-derived CDR1 and CDR2 are LGHDT and YNNKEL (reference sequence). The CDR3 DNA sequence: TGTGCCAGCAGCCAAGATGCCTGGGGCGGCCCCTCTGGGGCCAACGTCCTGACTTTC. Its translation: CASSQDAWGGPSGANVLTF.

The chain has TRBV6-1 and TRBJ1-2; D unclear. This CDR3 region has 12 residues. Germline CDR1 reads MNHNS; CDR2 reads SASEGT. Trimming left V 2 bases short and J 6 bases short, with 7 bases between. The CDR3 here is CASSELAHGYTF. The CDR3 coding sequence is TGTGCCAGCAGTGAATTAGCCCATGGCTACACCTTC.